The sequence of this T cell receptor beta chain was determined in a study of T cells after yellow fever vaccination. Study details: Some fractions had low cell numbers, and these were prepared with SMART-Seq v4 Ultra Low Input.

As to this clonotype: The antigen remains undetermined.

Production of TCR cDNA was by 5'RACE template switching, which also added a universal primer site and UMIs. TCRdb called the 5' RACE reads again in MiXCR, with one record for every CDR3 protein. The data show 65,000 to 90,000 distinct CDR3 sequences, with almost 8% seen just once and roughly two fifths held by the top ten. Per the germline V gene, CDR1 is SNHLY and CDR2 is FYNNEI. With V trimmed by 6 bases and J by 5 bases, 16 bases remained unmatched. The CDR3 extends over 17 amino acids. Study-level points and caveats: Booster samples showed a return of most primary-vaccination clones (about 97% CD4, around 85% CD8). It was a weaker secondary response, yet one that peaked faster, at day 5 versus 15.

This clonotype originated in a man younger than 45 who received the YFV17D yellow fever vaccine. The sequenced sample was CD8+ T cells sorted from PBMCs, obtained on the day of the yellow fever booster vaccination. The chain recombines TRBV2 with TRBJ2-3, with 8 bases aligning to TRBD2. The CDR3: CASSQPSTSAMEDTQYF. The CDR3 nucleotides are TGTGCCAGCAGCCAACCCTCGACTAGCGCCATGGAAGATACGCAGTATTTT.